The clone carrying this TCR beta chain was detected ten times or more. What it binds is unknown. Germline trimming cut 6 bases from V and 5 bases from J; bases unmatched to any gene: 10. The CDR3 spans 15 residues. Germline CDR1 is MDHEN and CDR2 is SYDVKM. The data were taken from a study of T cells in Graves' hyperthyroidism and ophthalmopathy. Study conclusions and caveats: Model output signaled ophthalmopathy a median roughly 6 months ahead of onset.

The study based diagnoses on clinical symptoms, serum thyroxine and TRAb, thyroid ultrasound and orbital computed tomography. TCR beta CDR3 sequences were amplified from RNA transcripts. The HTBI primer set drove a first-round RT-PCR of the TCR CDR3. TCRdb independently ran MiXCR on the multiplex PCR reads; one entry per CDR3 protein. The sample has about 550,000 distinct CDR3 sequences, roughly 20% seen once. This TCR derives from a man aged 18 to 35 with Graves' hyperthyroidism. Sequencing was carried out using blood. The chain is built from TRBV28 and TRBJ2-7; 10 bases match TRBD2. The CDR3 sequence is CASSPIAGGLNEQYF. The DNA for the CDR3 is TGTGCCAGCAGCCCGATAGCGGGGGGCCTAAACGAGCAGTACTTC.